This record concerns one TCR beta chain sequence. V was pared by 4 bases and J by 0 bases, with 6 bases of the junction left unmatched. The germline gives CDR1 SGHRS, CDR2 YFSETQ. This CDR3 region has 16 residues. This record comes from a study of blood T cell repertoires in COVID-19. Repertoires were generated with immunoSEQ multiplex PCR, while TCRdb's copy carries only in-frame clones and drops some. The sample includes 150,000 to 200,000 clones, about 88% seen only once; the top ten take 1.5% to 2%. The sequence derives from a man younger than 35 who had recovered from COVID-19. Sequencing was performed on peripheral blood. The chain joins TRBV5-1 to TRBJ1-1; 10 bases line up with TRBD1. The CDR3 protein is CASSERTGGVNTEAFF. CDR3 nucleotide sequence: TGCGCCAGCAGCGAACGGACAGGGGGGGTGAACACTGAAGCTTTCTTT.